This T cell receptor (beta chain) originates from a study of PD-L1 blockade in urothelial cancer. About the research overall: Men with urothelial cancer arising in the bladder made up about nine tenths of the roughly 29 patients. Broader study findings: Below-median pretreatment blood TCR clonality was associated with improved progression-free and overall survival.

Spiking of synthetic TCR analog templates was performed in each PCR. TCRdb's copy holds only in-frame clones and misses some; the assay was immunoSEQ multiplex PCR. The table shows 35,000 or so clones, with around 83% occurring only once. This clone was counted between two and nine times. Its cognate antigen is unknown. This sequence was found in a man aged 60-69 years with urothelial cancer. This specimen consisted of PBMCs, obtained around atezolizumab (anti-PD-L1) treatment.

CDR3 DNA: TGTGCCAGCATCCTCCCGGGGGTTAATCAGCCCCAGCATTTT. The encoded protein is CASILPGVNQPQHF. The chain couples TRBV28 to TRBJ1-5; TRBD1 is a possible D gene (5 bases). The CDR3 covers 14 residues. V was cut by 7 bases and J by 4 bases, with 14 bases left in between. The V gene's germline CDR1 is MDHEN and CDR2 SYDVKM.